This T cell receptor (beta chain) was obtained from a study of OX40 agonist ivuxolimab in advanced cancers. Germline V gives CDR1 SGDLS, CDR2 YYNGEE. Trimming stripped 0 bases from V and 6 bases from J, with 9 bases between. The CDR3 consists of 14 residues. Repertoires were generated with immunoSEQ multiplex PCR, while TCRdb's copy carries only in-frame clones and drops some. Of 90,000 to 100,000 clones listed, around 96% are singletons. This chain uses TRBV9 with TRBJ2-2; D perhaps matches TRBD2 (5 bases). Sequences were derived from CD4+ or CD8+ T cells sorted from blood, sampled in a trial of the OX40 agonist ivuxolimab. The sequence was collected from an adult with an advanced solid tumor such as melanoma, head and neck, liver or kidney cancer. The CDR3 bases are TGTGCCAGCAGCGTAGGAGGGTCCGCCGGGGAGCTGTTTTTT. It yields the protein CASSVGGSAGELFF.